This T cell receptor beta chain came from a study of shared clonotypes between healthy human individuals. Looking at the study overall: CD4 naive and memory got three plates each, CD8 naive two, CD8 memory one.

The method was immunoSEQ multiplex PCR; TCRdb's version includes in-frame clones alone and lacks a portion of them. The sample lists approximately 1,500,000 clones; 98% were seen once. Study-level results: Researchers sampled blood only, noting tissue repertoires likely differ. Limited genetic and exposure-history diversity came from having few donors.

On this clone itself: Its antigen remains unidentified.

Germline lookup yields CDR1 MNHEY and CDR2 SVGAGI. The CDR3 spans 15 residues. Trimming cost V 5 bases and J 3 bases, with 13 bases left between them. This TCR derives from a man younger than 40 in good health. The chain employs TRBV6-5 and TRBJ1-4; a possible D gene is TRBD1 (5 bases). The sample was naive CD4+ T cells sorted from blood. Subset here: CD45RA+ positively selected. CDR3 loop: CASSKDSVPNEKLFF. DNA for the CDR3: TGTGCCAGCAGTAAAGACAGTGTACCTAATGAAAAACTGTTTTTT.